The 23 T cell receptor beta chains listed next were all sequenced from one sample in a study of PD-1 blockade in mismatch repair-deficient tumors. Sequencing used immunoSEQ multiplex PCR; TCRdb keeps in-frame clones, though not all of them. Of approximately 110,000 clones in the sample, 60% to 85% were seen once. This specimen was peripheral blood, taken 60 weeks after starting pembrolizumab. The receptors stem from an adult with mismatch repair-deficient cancer.

This chain joins TRBV18 and TRBJ1-1; D remains unclear. The V end was cut by 4 bases, the J end by 5 bases, with 14 bases between. Germline V gene data show CDR1 as KGHSH and CDR2 as LQKENI. The CDR3 runs 14 residues. CDR3 in DNA: TGTGCCAGCTCACGCTCTCTCGGGGTGACTGAAGCTTTCTTT. This encodes CASSRSLGVTEAFF.

V gene TRBV6-4 combines with J gene TRBJ2-2; tentatively, D is TRBD2 (6 bases). The germline V gene has CDR1 MRHNA and CDR2 SNTAGT. V lost 5 bases and J lost 4, with 8 bases in between. This CDR3 contains 13 residues. As DNA, the CDR3 is TGTGCCAGCAGTCTCGGGAGCACCGGGGAGCTGTTTTTT. This sequence encodes CASSLGSTGELFF.

The J gene is TRBJ2-1, the V gene TRBV5-6; D is possibly TRBD1 (6 bases). The length of the CDR3 is 15 residues. V gave up 4 bases and J gave up 2 bases, with 13 bases separating them. Germline CDR1 reads SGHDT; CDR2 reads YYEEEE. For the CDR3, the DNA is TGTGCCAGCAGCCTAGGGGGAGTCGCCTACAATGAGCAGTTCTTC. Its translation is CASSLGGVAYNEQFF.

This clone was seen a few times. The CDR3 reads CASSPPAGVDEQYF. The CDR3 region has the DNA TGTGCCAGCAGCCCACCAGCGGGAGTGGACGAGCAGTACTTC. The chain combines TRBV7-3 with TRBJ2-7, with 8 bases aligning to TRBD2. Germline CDR1 SGHTA, CDR2 FQGTGA. The J segment lost 5 bases and the V segment lost 5 bases, leaving 8 bases of the junction unmatched. The CDR3 totals 14 residues.

The gene calls are TRBV7-8 and TRBJ2-7; 12 bases are shared with TRBD2. The CDR3 contains 18 residues. The junction had 9 bases not matched to a gene; V was cut back by 3 bases and J by 0 bases. CDR1 SGHVS and CDR2 FQNEAQ come from the germline V gene. The CDR3 protein is CASSFRTSGITSSYEQYF. The CDR3 bases are TGTGCCAGCAGCTTTCGGACTAGCGGGATCACATCCTCCTACGAGCAGTACTTC.

V and J are TRBV23-1 and TRBJ2-7; the match to TRBD1 covers 8 bases. TRBV23-1 is recorded as an ORF, its role being uncertain. This CDR3 region has 14 residues. V gave up 6 bases and J gave up 1 base; unmatched junction bases: 5. CDR3 DNA sequence: TGCGCCAGCAGCCCAGACAGGGGATCCTACGAGCAGTACTTC. Translation: CASSPDRGSYEQYF.

The V gene is TRBV19, the J gene TRBJ1-1, with 9 positions matching TRBD1. This CDR3 is built from 13 residues. Germline V gene data show CDR1 as LNHDA and CDR2 as SQIVND (reference sequence). J was trimmed by 5 bases and V by 5 bases; bases with no gene match: 3. In DNA form, the CDR3 reads TGTGCCAGTAGTTTGGGACAGGGAACTGAAGCTTTCTTT. The encoded protein is CASSLGQGTEAFF.

V is TRBV19 and J is TRBJ2-3, with D maybe TRBD1 (5 bases). V lost 5 bases, J lost 2 bases, and 17 bases lay in between. This CDR3 is built from 16 residues. Germline V gives CDR1 LNHDA, CDR2 SQIVND (reference sequence). The CDR3 bases are TGTGCCAGTAGTTTTAGGACATTACTCTCCACAGATACGCAGTATTTT. Translation: CASSFRTLLSTDTQYF.

The CDR3 protein is CSVAPGGGETQYF. For the CDR3, the DNA is TGCAGCGTTGCCCCAGGGGGCGGGGAGACCCAGTACTTC. This chain joins TRBV29-1 and TRBJ2-5; TRBD1 matches at 8 bases. CDR3 length: 13 residues. Germline values: CDR1 SQVTM, CDR2 ANQGSEA. V was pared by 4 bases and J by 5 bases, with 6 bases of the junction left unmatched.

Ten or more counts support this clone. CDR3 nucleotide sequence: TGTGCCAGCAGCGTAGCTTCCGTAAACTATGGCTACACCTTC. Amino acids: CASSVASVNYGYTF. The chain links TRBV9 to TRBJ1-2, with D uncertain. CDR1 and CDR2 (germline): SGDLS, YYNGEE. The CDR3 length is 14 residues. V was clipped by 0 bases and J by 2 bases, with 8 bases between them.

A single count supports this clone. The rearrangement uses TRBV18 and TRBJ2-5, with D possibly TRBD2 on 5 matching bases. The J call may be in error: the DNA end matches TRBJ2-7 better. Germline lookup yields CDR1 KGHSH and CDR2 LQKENI. There are 15 residues in the CDR3. This chain's CDR3 is CASSPPAGSTYEQYF. CDR3 nucleotide sequence: TGTGCCAGCTCACCACCGGCGGGCTCAACCTACGAGCAGTACTTC.

The chain carries TRBV6-5 and TRBJ2-7; perhaps TRBD1 as D (6 bases). The CDR3 totals 15 residues. The germline V gene encodes CDR1 MNHEY and CDR2 SVGAGI. The V and J ends lost 4 bases and 3 bases respectively, with 16 bases between them. The CDR3 reads CASSSPPRGFYEQYF. The CDR3 nucleotides are TGTGCCAGCAGTTCCCCCCCCAGGGGTTTCTACGAGCAGTACTTC.

This chain links TRBV19 with TRBJ2-7; no reliable D call. The CDR3 loop spans 13 amino acids. Trimming shortened V by 5 bases and J by 4 bases, and 12 bases separated the two germline ends. CDR1 and CDR2 (germline): LNHDA, SQIVND (reference sequence). The CDR3 DNA reads TGTGCCAGTAGTTTGGAGTCCAGGTACGAGCAGTACTTC. Protein: CASSLESRYEQYF.

Regarding this clone: This sample also contains other DNA sequences that code for the same CDR3. The rearrangement uses TRBV6-5 and TRBJ1-2; perhaps TRBD1 as D (6 bases). V lost 5 bases to trimming and J lost 2 bases, with 9 bases between them. The CDR3 contains 13 residues. Germline V CDR1 and CDR2: MNHEY, SVGAGI. The CDR3 sequence is CASSLGQNYGYTF. The CDR3 DNA is TGTGCCAGCAGTCTCGGACAGAACTATGGCTACACCTTC.

The chain recombines TRBV6-1 with TRBJ2-7; 7 nucleotides line up with TRBD2. CDR1 and CDR2 from the germline V gene are MNHNS and SASEGT. The CDR3 is made up of 14 amino acids. V trimming: 7 bases; J trimming: 0 bases; junction bases outside the gene matches: 6. The CDR3 nucleotides read TGTGCCAGCACGAGCGGGACCCTCTCCTACGAGCAGTACTTC. This gives the protein CASTSGTLSYEQYF.

This clone was observed once. The chain carries TRBV25-1 and TRBJ2-5; 7 bases match TRBD2. There are 14 residues in the CDR3. Germline values: CDR1 MGHDK, CDR2 SYGVNS. With 3 bases clipped from V and 0 bases from J, the junction kept 1 base outside the gene matches. Written as DNA, the CDR3 is TGTGCCAGCAGTGAGGGGGGGTACCAAGAGACCCAGTACTTC. Its protein is CASSEGGYQETQYF.

This clone came up a few times. The chain combines TRBV15 with TRBJ2-7, with 7 bases fitting TRBD1. Germline CDR1 reads LNHNV; CDR2 reads YYDKDF (reference sequence). The CDR3 is made up of 13 amino acids. Trimming removed 5 bases from V and 5 bases from J; junction bases left unmatched: 6. The CDR3 reads CATSGAGGNEQYF. The CDR3 DNA reads as TGTGCCACCAGCGGGGCAGGGGGAAACGAGCAGTACTTC.

CDR3 in amino acids: CASSVSRGPAWGKTQYF. DNA of the CDR3: TGTGCCAGCAGCGTTTCCCGGGGACCGGCCTGGGGCAAGACCCAGTACTTC. The chain joins TRBV5-6 to TRBJ2-5; D possibly uses TRBD1 or TRBD2 (5 bases each). The CDR3 totals 17 residues. Trimming removed 4 bases at V and 6 bases at J, with 25 bases between. CDR1 is SGHDT and CDR2 is YYEEEE in the germline V gene.

The CDR3, as DNA: TGTGCCAGCAGTGAATCCCTAGTTGGGCAGGGATCCTACGAGCAGTACTTC. Amino acids: CASSESLVGQGSYEQYF. The chain couples TRBV2 to TRBJ2-7, with D possibly matching TRBD1 (5 bases). The CDR3 is 17 residues long. The V gene lost 2 bases and the J gene lost 1 base, with 18 bases spanning the gap. The germline V gene has CDR1 SNHLY and CDR2 FYNNEI.

This chain links TRBV4-1 with TRBJ2-7, with TRBD1 matching 10 bases. V shed 0 bases and J 6 bases; nucleotides not matched to a gene: 5. Germline V gene data show CDR1 as MGHRA and CDR2 as YSYEKL. The CDR3 length is 15 residues. The CDR3 loop is CASSQDGQGGGEQYF. The DNA for the CDR3 is TGCGCCAGCAGCCAAGATGGACAGGGGGGGGGCGAGCAGTACTTC.

This chain links TRBV27 with TRBJ1-1; a weak D match, TRBD1 (6 bases). V lost 6 bases and J lost 1, with 15 bases in between. CDR3 length: 15 residues. CDR1 is MNHEY and CDR2 is SMNVEV in the germline V gene (reference sequence). The CDR3 sequence is CASRSTWGQNTEAFF. Written as DNA, the CDR3 is TGTGCCAGCAGATCAACTTGGGGACAGAACACTGAAGCTTTCTTT.

The rearrangement links TRBV28 to TRBJ2-5; TRBD2 matches at 9 bases. Germline CDR1 and CDR2: MDHEN and SYDVKM. This CDR3 is 14 amino acids long. V gave up 4 bases and J gave up 5 bases; unmatched junction bases: 5. DNA for the CDR3: TGTGCCAGCAGTTCGATAGCGGGAGTGGAGACCCAGTACTTC. Translating it yields CASSSIAGVETQYF.

This chain links TRBV5-1 with TRBJ2-7; maybe TRBD1 (6 bases). Trimming removed 4 bases at V and 1 base at J, with 15 bases between. This CDR3 spans 15 amino acids. The germline V gene has CDR1 SGHRS and CDR2 YFSETQ. CDR3: CASSNNRDRSYEQYF. Here the CDR3 DNA reads TGCGCCAGCAGCAACAACAGGGACCGATCCTACGAGCAGTACTTC.